These 19 T cell receptor beta chains were sequenced from one sample in a study of T cells in narcolepsy. Sequencing used immunoSEQ multiplex PCR; TCRdb keeps in-frame clones, though not all of them. The sample includes tens of thousands of clones, around 86% of them seen just once. The specimen was CD45RA- memory CD4+ T cells from PBMCs. These receptors all come from a human donor with narcolepsy.

This clone is medium-sized within its sample. The chain employs TRBV5-8 and TRBJ1-6, with D perhaps matching TRBD1 (6 bases). This CDR3 comprises 16 residues. Deletions cut 4 bases from V and 5 bases from J, with 16 bases between. CDR1 is SGHTS, CDR2 YDEGEE, per germline. CDR3: CASSRMGGLDNSPLHF. CDR3 coding DNA: TGTGCCAGCAGCCGCATGGGGGGGCTCGATAATTCACCCCTCCACTTT.

This sequence joins TRBV7-8 and TRBJ1-2; D perhaps matches TRBD1 (6 bases). This CDR3 contains 17 residues. Germline CDR1 is SGHVS and CDR2 is FQNEAQ. Trimming removed 6 bases from V and 4 bases from J, with 24 bases in between. The CDR3 sequence: CASRRAGRQEGLYGYTF. The CDR3 nucleotides are TGTGCCAGCAGGCGGGCAGGGAGACAGGAAGGGCTCTATGGCTACACCTTC.

V is TRBV7-2 and J is TRBJ1-2; D is unresolved. V lost 2 bases and J lost 1, with 11 bases in between. The germline V gene has CDR1 SGHTA and CDR2 FQGNSA. The CDR3 runs to 15 residues. CDR3 coding DNA: TGTGCCAGCAGCTTAATTTCGGGGATTAACTATGGCTACACCTTC. It specifies CASSLISGINYGYTF.

The chain joins TRBV6-5 to TRBJ2-3; 8 positions match TRBD2. The CDR3 runs 16 residues. CDR1 is MNHEY, CDR2 SVGAGI, per germline. V shed 2 bases, J shed 2 bases, and the junction held 6 bases outside the gene matches. The CDR3 spells CASSYLRAGATDTQYF. The CDR3 nucleotides are TGTGCCAGCAGTTACCTTAGAGCGGGGGCCACAGATACGCAGTATTTT.

The V gene is TRBV7-2, the J gene TRBJ2-3; 8 bases align to TRBD1. Germline values: CDR1 SGHTA, CDR2 FQGNSA. The V segment lost 5 bases and the J segment 5 bases; nucleotides outside the gene matches: 6. This CDR3 comprises 14 residues. The CDR3 bases are TGTGCCAGCAGCCCGAGGACAGGGCAAGATACGCAGTATTTT. Translation: CASSPRTGQDTQYF. Together with reference TRBV7-2 and TRBJ2-3, the CDR3 gives the full variable domain: GAGVSQSPSNKVTEKGKDVELRCDPISGHTALYWYRQSLGQGLEFLIYFQGNSAPDKSGLPSDRFSAERTGGSVSTLTIQRTQQEDSAVYLCASSPRTGQDTQYFGPGTRLTVL.

The chain is built from TRBV5-4 and TRBJ2-7; 9 bases fit TRBD2. Per germline, CDR1 SGHNT and CDR2 YYREEE (reference sequence). V lost 5 bases and J lost 5; bases outside the gene matches: 8. The CDR3 contains 14 residues. In DNA, the CDR3 is TGTGCCAGCAGTGGGGGCGGGAGGGTAAACGAGCAGTACTTC. Translated, it gives CASSGGGRVNEQYF.

The chain is built from TRBV7-2 and TRBJ1-1, with D unclear. The CDR3 covers 13 residues. The germline V gene encodes CDR1 SGHTA and CDR2 FQGNSA. V gave up 5 bases and J gave up 1 base, with 8 bases separating them. CDR3 residues: CASSTQENTEAFF. The CDR3 DNA reads TGTGCCAGCAGCACTCAGGAGAACACTGAAGCTTTCTTT.

The chain joins TRBV2 to TRBJ2-2; D gene ambiguous. The CDR3 is 15 amino acids. Trimming took off 6 bases at V and 4 bases at J, with 15 bases between the two ends. Germline-derived CDR1 and CDR2 are SNHLY and FYNNEI. The CDR3 is CASRVYGRSTGELFF. CDR3 bases: TGTGCCAGCAGAGTGTACGGACGGTCCACCGGGGAGCTGTTTTTT.

The chain recombines TRBV5-1 with TRBJ1-1; 7 nucleotides align to TRBD1. Looked up from germline, CDR1 is SGHRS and CDR2 is YFSETQ. The CDR3 has 17 residues. V gave up 0 bases and J gave up 6 bases; unmatched junction bases: 14. The DNA of the CDR3 is TGCGCCAGCAGCTTGGCGGGGTTGGACAGGCGGGATGCTGAAGCTTTCTTT. This encodes CASSLAGLDRRDAEAFF.

This clone has only one observation. The gene calls are TRBV19 and TRBJ2-1; TRBD2 is a possible D gene (5 bases). Trimming took 4 bases from V and 5 from J, leaving 15 bases between them. Germline CDR1 reads LNHDA; CDR2 reads SQIVND (reference sequence). The CDR3 extends over 15 amino acids. The CDR3 nucleotides are TGTGCCAGTAGTACCCTCTCTATCGGGGACAATGAGCAGTTCTTC. Its translation is CASSTLSIGDNEQFF.

This rearrangement joins TRBV10-1 to TRBJ2-7, with D maybe TRBD1 (5 bases). V was shortened by 3 bases and J by 4 bases, with 19 bases between the two germline ends. This CDR3 has 16 residues. CDR1 is WNHNN and CDR2 is SYGVQD in the germline V gene (reference sequence). CDR3 DNA sequence: TGCGCCAGCAGTGATCCTGGGCAGGGTGGTATTTACGAGCAGTACTTC. This gives the protein CASSDPGQGGIYEQYF.

The chain links TRBV7-3 to TRBJ1-6; D call uncertain. The germline V gene has CDR1 SGHTA and CDR2 FQGTGA. This CDR3 contains 13 residues. Trimming left V 4 bases short and J 9 bases short, with 10 bases between. CDR3 protein: CASSSSVGSPLHF. In DNA, the CDR3 is TGTGCCAGCAGCTCGTCAGTAGGTTCACCCCTCCACTTT.

This rearrangement joins TRBV7-2 to TRBJ1-6; D gene unclear. The germline gives CDR1 SGHTA, CDR2 FQGNSA. The V end was cut by 3 bases, the J end by 5 bases, with 11 bases between. The CDR3 covers 15 residues. The CDR3 protein is CASSLMGADNSPLHF. DNA of the CDR3: TGTGCCAGCAGCTTGATGGGTGCGGATAATTCACCCCTCCACTTT.

The rearrangement links TRBV30 to TRBJ2-1, with TRBD2 matching 8 bases. CDR3 size: 14 residues. Looked up from germline, CDR1 is GTSNPN and CDR2 is SVGIG (reference sequence). J was trimmed by 3 bases and V by 2 bases; bases with no gene match: 3. The CDR3 sequence is CAWSHSGIYNEQFF. The CDR3 DNA follows: TGTGCCTGGAGTCATAGCGGGATCTACAATGAGCAGTTCTTC. Full variable domain (rest looked up from reference TRBV30 and TRBJ2-1): SQTIHQWPATLVQPVGSPLSLECTVEGTSNPNLYWYRQAAGRGLQLLFYSVGIGQISSEVPQNLSASRPQDRQFILSSKKLLLSDSGFYLCAWSHSGIYNEQFFGPGTRLTVL.

The chain employs TRBV5-4 and TRBJ2-7; TRBD1 matches 12 bases. This CDR3 spans 13 amino acids. The germline V gene has CDR1 SGHNT and CDR2 YYREEE (reference sequence). Trimming at V came to 4 bases and at J to 5 bases, leaving 1 base not matched to a gene. The CDR3 DNA reads as TGTGCCAGCAGCGGGGACAGGGGGCACGAGCAGTACTTC. It codes for CASSGDRGHEQYF.

The chain joins TRBV5-6 to TRBJ1-1; D unclear. The CDR3 runs 15 residues. Germline lookup yields CDR1 SGHDT and CDR2 YYEEEE. Between the trimmed V and J ends, which lost 2 bases and 3 bases, there was a span of 14 bases. The CDR3: CASSFWNRFYTEAFF. CDR3 DNA sequence: TGTGCCAGCAGCTTTTGGAACAGATTCTACACTGAAGCTTTCTTT.

The gene calls are TRBV14 and TRBJ2-1, with 13 nucleotides matching TRBD2. V was pared by 4 bases and J by 9 bases, with 9 bases of the junction left unmatched. CDR1 and CDR2 from the germline V gene are SGHDN and FVKESK. This CDR3 is 16 amino acids long. The CDR3 sequence is CASSPWTSGSGGEQFF. CDR3 nucleotide sequence: TGTGCCAGCAGCCCATGGACTAGCGGGAGTGGTGGTGAGCAGTTCTTC.

The chain carries TRBV11-2 and TRBJ1-1; the D gene is possibly TRBD1 (6 bases). V was pared by 1 base and J by 8 bases, with 11 bases between. The CDR3 runs to 13 residues. CDR1 and CDR2 from the germline V gene are SGHAT and FQNNGV. The CDR3 sequence is CASSLGSTGEAFF. In DNA form, the CDR3 reads TGTGCCAGCAGCTTAGGATCGACAGGAGAAGCTTTCTTT.

The chain links TRBV30 to TRBJ2-2, with TRBD2 matching over 7 bases. J was trimmed by 1 base and V by 4 bases; bases with no gene match: 0. The germline gives CDR1 GTSNPN, CDR2 SVGIG (reference sequence). This CDR3 spans 13 amino acids. The CDR3 here is CAWTGGNTGELFF. CDR3 bases: TGTGCCTGGACGGGGGGGAACACCGGGGAGCTGTTTTTT.